A single sample gave rise to the 8 T cell receptor beta chains below, sequenced in a study of metastatic and nonmetastatic thyroid tumors. There were no patients who had received any treatment before thyroid surgery. Through MiXCR, TCRdb re-clonotyped the PCR reads. The data hold approximately 13,000 clones, with roughly 29% observed a single time. The source material was blood. The origin of the receptors is a female donor with papillary thyroid cancer or a benign thyroid nodule (not recorded which). Some clones in this sample may be carry-over from other donors' samples.

The chain is built from TRBV11-1 and TRBJ2-2, with TRBD1 matching over 8 bases. V shed 5 bases and J 2 bases; nucleotides not matched to a gene: 7. The germline CDR1 and CDR2 sequences are SGHAT and FQDESV (reference sequence). This CDR3 spans 16 amino acids. CDR3 residues: CASSATGGINTGELFF. DNA of the CDR3: TGTGCCAGCAGCGCCACAGGGGGAATTAACACCGGGGAGCTGTTTTTT.

This clone was detected many times. The chain employs TRBV6-2 or TRBV6-3 and TRBJ2-3, with D tentatively TRBD1 or TRBD2 (5 bases each). The ends were cut back, 2 bases at V and 2 bases at J, with 14 bases in the middle. This CDR3 is built from 16 residues. Germline V gene sequence: CDR1 MNHEY, CDR2 SVGEGT. The CDR3 coding sequence is TGTGCCAGCAGTTACCCGGGGCGCGGTGCCACAGATACGCAGTATTTT. This translates into CASSYPGRGATDTQYF.

Ten or more counts support this clone. The chain carries TRBV5-8 and TRBJ2-4; TRBD1 aligns across 7 bases. In germline, CDR1 is SGHTS, CDR2 YDEGEE. Trimming removed 3 bases from V and 0 bases from J; junction bases left unmatched: 9. The CDR3 spans 17 residues. CDR3 in amino acids: CASSSGDRFLAKNIQYF. The DNA of the CDR3 is TGTGCCAGCAGCTCAGGGGACAGATTTCTAGCCAAAAACATTCAGTACTTC.

This clone is labeled medium-sized. V is TRBV20-1 and J is TRBJ1-2, with a weak D call TRBD1 (6 bases). The length of the CDR3 is 15 residues. Germline CDR1 DFQATT, CDR2 SNEGSKA (reference sequence). Trimming cost V 3 bases and J 6 bases, with 20 bases left between them. The DNA for the CDR3 is TGCAGTGCTAGCTTCCCAGGGGTTTTGCAGCATGGCTACACCTTC. Encoded protein: CSASFPGVLQHGYTF.

This clone appeared a single time. V gene TRBV5-1 combines with J gene TRBJ1-2; D might be TRBD1 (5 bases). This CDR3 comprises 14 residues. Germline V gene data show CDR1 as SGHRS and CDR2 as YFSETQ. V was pared by 4 bases and J by 7 bases, with 17 bases between. CDR3 loop: CASSPDDGARGYTF. CDR3 nucleotide sequence: TGCGCCAGCAGCCCAGATGATGGGGCTCGTGGCTACACCTTC.

This clone counts as medium-sized. The chain couples TRBV12-3 or TRBV12-4 to TRBJ1-5; possible D gene TRBD1, 6 bases. This CDR3 comprises 13 residues. V shed 3 bases and J shed 7 bases, with 10 bases lying between them. CDR3 nucleotide sequence: TGTGCCAGCAGTTTGGGGGCCAGACAGCCCCAGCATTTT. Its protein product is CASSLGARQPQHF.

Details on this clone: Its ends do not fully match the called genes, so a read error is possible. The chain uses TRBV6-1 and TRBJ1-2, with D unclear. Germline CDR1 MNHNS, CDR2 SASEGT. The CDR3 totals 14 residues. The CDR3 DNA sequence: TGTGCCAGCCTAGGTGACTTAACGATCGATGGCTACTCCTTC. Amino acids: CASLGDLTIDGYSF.

Comment on this clone: Possible read error: a much larger clone is one base away. The CDR3 nucleotides are TGTGCCAGCAGCTTCCCCGTGGGGCGGGAGGGCCAGGAGACCCAGTACTTC. Amino acid sequence: CASSFPVGREGQETQYF. The chain employs TRBV7-6 and TRBJ2-5, with 9 bases matching TRBD2. The CDR3 totals 17 residues. The germline V gene has CDR1 SGHVS and CDR2 FNYEAQ. V gave up 3 bases and J gave up 5 bases; unmatched junction bases: 13.